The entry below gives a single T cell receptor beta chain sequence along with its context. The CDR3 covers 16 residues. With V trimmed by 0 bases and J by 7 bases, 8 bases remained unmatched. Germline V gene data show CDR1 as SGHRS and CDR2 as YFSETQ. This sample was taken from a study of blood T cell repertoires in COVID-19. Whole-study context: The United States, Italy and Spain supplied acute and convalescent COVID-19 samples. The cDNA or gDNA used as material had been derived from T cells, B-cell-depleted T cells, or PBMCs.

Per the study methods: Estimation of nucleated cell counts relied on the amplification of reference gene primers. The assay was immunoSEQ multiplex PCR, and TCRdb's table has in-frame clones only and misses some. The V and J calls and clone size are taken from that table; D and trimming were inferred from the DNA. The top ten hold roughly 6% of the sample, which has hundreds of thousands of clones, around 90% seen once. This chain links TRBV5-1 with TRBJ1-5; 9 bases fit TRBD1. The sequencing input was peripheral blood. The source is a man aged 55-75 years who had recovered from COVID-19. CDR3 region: CASSLEGQGQGQPQHF. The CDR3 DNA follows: TGCGCCAGCAGCTTGGAGGGACAGGGCCAAGGGCAGCCCCAGCATTTT.